Sequencing of this TCR beta chain was carried out in a study of blood T cells in healthy people across ages. A second roughly 7 to 11 cycle PCR used barcoded and J-beta primers. TCRdb redid the calling of the 5' RACE reads with MiXCR, one entry per CDR3 protein. The table shows fewer than 2,000,000 distinct CDR3 sequences, with about two fifths occurring only once. The CDR3 spans 14 residues. Per the germline V gene, CDR1 is SQVTM and CDR2 is ANQGSEA. This clonotype has only a few counts. The chain joins TRBV29-1 to TRBJ2-5, with 8 bases aligning to TRBD2. This clonotype originated in a human donor in good health. Sequencing input: blood. The CDR3 nucleotides read TGCAGTGCGGGAGGTCCCTGGGGTCAAGAGACCCAGTACTTC. Encoded protein: CSAGGPWGQETQYF.